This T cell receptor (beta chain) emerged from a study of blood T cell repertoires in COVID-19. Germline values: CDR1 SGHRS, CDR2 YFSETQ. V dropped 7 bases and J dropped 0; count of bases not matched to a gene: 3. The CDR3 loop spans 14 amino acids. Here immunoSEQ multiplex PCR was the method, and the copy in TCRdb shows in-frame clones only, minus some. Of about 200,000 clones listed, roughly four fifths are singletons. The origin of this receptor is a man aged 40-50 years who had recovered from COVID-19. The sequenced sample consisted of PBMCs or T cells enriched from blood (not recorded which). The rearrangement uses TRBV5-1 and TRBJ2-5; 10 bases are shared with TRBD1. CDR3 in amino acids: CASGTGVHQETQYF. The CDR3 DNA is TGCGCCAGCGGGACAGGGGTCCACCAAGAGACCCAGTACTTC.